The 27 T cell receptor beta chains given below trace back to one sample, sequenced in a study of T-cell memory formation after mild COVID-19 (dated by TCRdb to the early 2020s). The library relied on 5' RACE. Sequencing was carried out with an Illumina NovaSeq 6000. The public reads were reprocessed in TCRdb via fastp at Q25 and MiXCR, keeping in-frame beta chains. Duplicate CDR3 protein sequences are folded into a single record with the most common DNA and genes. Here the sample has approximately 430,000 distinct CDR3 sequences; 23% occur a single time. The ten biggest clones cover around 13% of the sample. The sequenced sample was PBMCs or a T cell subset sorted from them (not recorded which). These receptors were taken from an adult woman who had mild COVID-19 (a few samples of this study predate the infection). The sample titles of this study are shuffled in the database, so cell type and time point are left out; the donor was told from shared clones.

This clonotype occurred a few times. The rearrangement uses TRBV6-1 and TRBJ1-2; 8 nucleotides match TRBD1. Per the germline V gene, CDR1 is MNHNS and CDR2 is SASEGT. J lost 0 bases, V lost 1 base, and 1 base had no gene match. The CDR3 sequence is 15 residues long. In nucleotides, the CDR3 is TGTGCCAGCAGTGAAGGGACAGGGACTAACTATGGCTACACCTTC. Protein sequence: CASSEGTGTNYGYTF.

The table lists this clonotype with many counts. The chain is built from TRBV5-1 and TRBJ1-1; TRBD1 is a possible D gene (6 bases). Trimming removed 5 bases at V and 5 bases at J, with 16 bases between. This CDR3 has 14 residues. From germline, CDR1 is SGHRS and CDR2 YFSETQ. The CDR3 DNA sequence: TGCGCCAGCAGTTGGTCCGGGGGGCAAACTGAAGCTTTCTTT. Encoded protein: CASSWSGGQTEAFF. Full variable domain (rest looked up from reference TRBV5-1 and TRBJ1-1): KAGVTQTPRYLIKTRGQQVTLSCSPISGHRSVSWYQQTPGQGLQFLFEYFSETQRNKGNFPGRFSGRQFSNSRSEMNVSTLELGDSALYLCASSWSGGQTEAFFGQGTRLTVV.

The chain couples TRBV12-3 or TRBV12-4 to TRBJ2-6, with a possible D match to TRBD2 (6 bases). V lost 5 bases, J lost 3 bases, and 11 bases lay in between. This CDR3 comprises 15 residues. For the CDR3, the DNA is TGTGCCAGCAGTATACGGGGGAATGGGGCCAACGTCCTGACTTTC. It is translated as CASSIRGNGANVLTF.

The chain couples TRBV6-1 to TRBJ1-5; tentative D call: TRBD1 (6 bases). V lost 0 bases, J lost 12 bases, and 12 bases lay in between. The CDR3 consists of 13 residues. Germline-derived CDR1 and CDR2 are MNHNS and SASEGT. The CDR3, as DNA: TGTGCCAGCAGTGAAGCGCCAGGGGCCATCCAGCATTTT. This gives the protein CASSEAPGAIQHF.

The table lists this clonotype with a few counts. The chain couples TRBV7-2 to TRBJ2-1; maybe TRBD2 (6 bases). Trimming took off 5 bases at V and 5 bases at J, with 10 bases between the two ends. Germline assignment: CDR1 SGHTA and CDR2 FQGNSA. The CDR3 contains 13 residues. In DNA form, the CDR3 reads TGTGCCAGCAGCCGGAGGGCCGACAATGAGCAGTTCTTC. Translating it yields CASSRRADNEQFF.

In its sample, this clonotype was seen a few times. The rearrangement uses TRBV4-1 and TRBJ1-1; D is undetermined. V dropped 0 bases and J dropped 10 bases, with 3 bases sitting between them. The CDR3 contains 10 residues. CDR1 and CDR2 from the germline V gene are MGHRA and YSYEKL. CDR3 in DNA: TGCGCCAGCAGCCAAGATAGAGCTTTCTTT. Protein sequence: CASSQDRAFF.

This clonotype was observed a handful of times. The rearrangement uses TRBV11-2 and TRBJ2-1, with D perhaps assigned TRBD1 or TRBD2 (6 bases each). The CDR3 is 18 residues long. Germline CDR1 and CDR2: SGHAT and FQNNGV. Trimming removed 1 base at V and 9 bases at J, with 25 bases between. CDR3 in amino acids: CASSLGRGIGGRYTEQFF. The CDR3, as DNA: TGTGCCAGCAGCTTAGGGCGGGGAATCGGGGGCCGTTATACTGAGCAGTTCTTC. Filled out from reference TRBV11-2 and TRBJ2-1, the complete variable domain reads EAGVAQSPRYKIIEKRQSVAFWCNPISGHATLYWYQQILGQGPKLLIQFQNNGVVDDSQLPKDRFSAERLKGVDSTLKIQPAKLEDSAVYLCASSLGRGIGGRYTEQFFGPGTRLTVL.

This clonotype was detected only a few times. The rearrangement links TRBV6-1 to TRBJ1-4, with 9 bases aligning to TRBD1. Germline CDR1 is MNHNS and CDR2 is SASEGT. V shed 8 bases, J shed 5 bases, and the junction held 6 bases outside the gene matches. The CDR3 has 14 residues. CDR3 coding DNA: TGTGCCAGCTTACAGGACAGGGGAAATGAAAAACTGTTTTTT. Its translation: CASLQDRGNEKLFF.

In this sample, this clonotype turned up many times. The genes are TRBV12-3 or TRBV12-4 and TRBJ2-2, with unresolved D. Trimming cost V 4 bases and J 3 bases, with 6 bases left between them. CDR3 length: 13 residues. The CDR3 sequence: CASSYRDTGELFF. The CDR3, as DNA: TGTGCCAGCAGTTACCGGGACACCGGGGAGCTGTTTTTT.

CDR3 coding DNA: TGCAGTGCTAGTAACGGGAAACGGAGCTCCTATAATTCACCCCTCCACTTT. Encoded protein: CSASNGKRSSYNSPLHF. The J gene is TRBJ1-6, the V gene TRBV20-1; D remains unclear. CDR1 and CDR2 from the germline V gene are DFQATT and SNEGSKA (reference sequence). This CDR3 contains 17 residues. V lost 3 bases, J lost 0 bases, and 15 bases lay in between.

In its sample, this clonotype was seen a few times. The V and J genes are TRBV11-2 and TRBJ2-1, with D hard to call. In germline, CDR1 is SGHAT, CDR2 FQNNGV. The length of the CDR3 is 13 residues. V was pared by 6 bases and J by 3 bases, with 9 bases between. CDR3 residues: CASRREHYNEQFF. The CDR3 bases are TGTGCCAGCAGGCGAGAGCACTACAATGAGCAGTTCTTC.

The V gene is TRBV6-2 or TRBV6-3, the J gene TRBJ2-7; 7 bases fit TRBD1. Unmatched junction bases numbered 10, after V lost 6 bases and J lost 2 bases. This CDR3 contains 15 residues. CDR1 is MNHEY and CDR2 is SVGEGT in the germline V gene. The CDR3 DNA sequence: TGTGCCAGCAGCCTTGGACAGGATACGACCTACGAGCAGTACTTC. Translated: CASSLGQDTTYEQYF.

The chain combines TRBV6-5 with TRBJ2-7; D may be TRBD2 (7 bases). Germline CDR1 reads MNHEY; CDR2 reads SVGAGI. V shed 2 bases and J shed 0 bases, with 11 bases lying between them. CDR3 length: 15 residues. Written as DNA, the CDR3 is TGTGCCAGCAGTTACAGGGGAGGGGGCTCCTACGAGCAGTACTTC. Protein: CASSYRGGGSYEQYF.

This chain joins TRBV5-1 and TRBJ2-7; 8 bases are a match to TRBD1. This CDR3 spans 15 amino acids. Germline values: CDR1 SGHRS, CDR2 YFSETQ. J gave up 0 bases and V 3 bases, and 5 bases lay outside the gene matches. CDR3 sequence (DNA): TGCGCCAGCAGCTCTACAGGGGGAAACTCCTACGAGCAGTACTTC. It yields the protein CASSSTGGNSYEQYF.

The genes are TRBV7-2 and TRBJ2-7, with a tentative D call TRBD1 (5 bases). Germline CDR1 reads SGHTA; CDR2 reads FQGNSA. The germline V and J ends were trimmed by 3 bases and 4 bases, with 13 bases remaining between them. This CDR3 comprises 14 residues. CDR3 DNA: TGTGCCAGCAGCTTGAAGGGGATGACATACGAGCAGTACTTC. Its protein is CASSLKGMTYEQYF. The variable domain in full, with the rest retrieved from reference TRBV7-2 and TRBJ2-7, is GAGVSQSPSNKVTEKGKDVELRCDPISGHTALYWYRQSLGQGLEFLIYFQGNSAPDKSGLPSDRFSAERTGGSVSTLTIQRTQQEDSAVYLCASSLKGMTYEQYFGPGTRLTVT.

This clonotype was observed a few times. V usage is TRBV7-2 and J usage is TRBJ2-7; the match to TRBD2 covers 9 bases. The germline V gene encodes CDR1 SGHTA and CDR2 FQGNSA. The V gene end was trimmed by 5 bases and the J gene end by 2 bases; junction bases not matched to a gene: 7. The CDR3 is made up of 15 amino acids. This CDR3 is CASSPGVAGAYEQYF. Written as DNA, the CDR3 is TGTGCCAGCAGCCCGGGGGTAGCGGGGGCCTACGAGCAGTACTTC.

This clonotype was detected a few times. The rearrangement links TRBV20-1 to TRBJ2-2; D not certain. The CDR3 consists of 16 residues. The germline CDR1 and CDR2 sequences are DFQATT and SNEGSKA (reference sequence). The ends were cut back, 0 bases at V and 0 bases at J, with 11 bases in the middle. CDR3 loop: CSARDLAVANTGELFF. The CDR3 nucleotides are TGCAGTGCTAGAGATCTGGCGGTCGCGAACACCGGGGAGCTGTTTTTT.

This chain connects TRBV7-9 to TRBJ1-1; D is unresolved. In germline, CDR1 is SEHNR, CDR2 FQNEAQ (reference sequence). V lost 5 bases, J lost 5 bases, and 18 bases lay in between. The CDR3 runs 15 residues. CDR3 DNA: TGTGCCAGCAGCCCACCGCTGGAGGTGTGGACTGAAGCTTTCTTT. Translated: CASSPPLEVWTEAFF.

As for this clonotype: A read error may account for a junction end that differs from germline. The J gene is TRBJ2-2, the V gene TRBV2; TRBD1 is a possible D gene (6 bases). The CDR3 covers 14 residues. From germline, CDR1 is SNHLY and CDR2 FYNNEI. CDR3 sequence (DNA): TGTTCCAGCAGTATACAGGGAAACACCGGGGAGCTGTTTTTT. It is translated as CSSSIQGNTGELFF.

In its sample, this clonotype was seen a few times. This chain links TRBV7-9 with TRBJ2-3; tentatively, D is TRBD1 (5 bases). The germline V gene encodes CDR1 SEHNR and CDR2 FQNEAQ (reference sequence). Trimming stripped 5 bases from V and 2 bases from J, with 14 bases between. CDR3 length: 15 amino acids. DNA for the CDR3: TGTGCCAGCAGCCCCGTAAGGGGCCCCACAGATACGCAGTATTTT. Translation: CASSPVRGPTDTQYF.

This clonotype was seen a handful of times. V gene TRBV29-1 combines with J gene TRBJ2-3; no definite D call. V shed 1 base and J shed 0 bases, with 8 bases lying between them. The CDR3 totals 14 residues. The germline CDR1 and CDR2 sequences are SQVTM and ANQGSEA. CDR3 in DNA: TGCAGCGTTGAAGTGGAGTCTAGCACAGATACGCAGTATTTT. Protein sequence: CSVEVESSTDTQYF.

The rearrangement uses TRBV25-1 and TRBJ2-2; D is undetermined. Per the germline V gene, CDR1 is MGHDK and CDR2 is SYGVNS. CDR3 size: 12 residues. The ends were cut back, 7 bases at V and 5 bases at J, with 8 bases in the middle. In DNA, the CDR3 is TGTGCCAGCACACACGGGACCGGGGAGCTGTTTTTT. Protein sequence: CASTHGTGELFF.

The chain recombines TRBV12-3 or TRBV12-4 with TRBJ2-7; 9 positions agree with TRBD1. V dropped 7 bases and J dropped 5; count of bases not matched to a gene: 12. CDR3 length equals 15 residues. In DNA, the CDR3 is TGTGCCAGCACCCTTAAGGGACAGGGTGTTCACGAGCAGTACTTC. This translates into CASTLKGQGVHEQYF.

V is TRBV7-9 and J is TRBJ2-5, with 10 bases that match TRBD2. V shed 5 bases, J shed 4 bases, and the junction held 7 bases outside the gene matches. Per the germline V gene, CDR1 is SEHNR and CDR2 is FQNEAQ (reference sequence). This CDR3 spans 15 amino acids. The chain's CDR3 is CASSIRLAGGETQYF. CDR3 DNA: TGTGCCAGCAGCATACGACTAGCGGGCGGAGAGACCCAGTACTTC.

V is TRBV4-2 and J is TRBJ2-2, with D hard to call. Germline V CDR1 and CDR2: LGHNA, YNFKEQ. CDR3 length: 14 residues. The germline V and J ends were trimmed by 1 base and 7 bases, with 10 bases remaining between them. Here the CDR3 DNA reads TGTGCCAGCAGCCAAGTGTATGGGGACGGGGAGCTGTTTTTT. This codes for CASSQVYGDGELFF.

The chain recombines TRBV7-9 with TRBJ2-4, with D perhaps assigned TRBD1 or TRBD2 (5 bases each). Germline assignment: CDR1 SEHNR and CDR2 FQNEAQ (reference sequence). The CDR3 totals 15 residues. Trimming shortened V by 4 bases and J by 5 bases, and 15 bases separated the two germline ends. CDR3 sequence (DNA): TGTGCCAGCAGCTCAGGGACGTCGTTCCAAAACATTCAGTACTTC. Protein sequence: CASSSGTSFQNIQYF.

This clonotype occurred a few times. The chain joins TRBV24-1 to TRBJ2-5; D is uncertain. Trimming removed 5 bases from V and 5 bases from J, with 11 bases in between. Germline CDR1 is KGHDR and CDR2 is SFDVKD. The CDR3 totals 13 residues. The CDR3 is CATSGVTSETQYF. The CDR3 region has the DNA TGTGCCACCAGTGGAGTAACATCGGAGACCCAGTACTTC.